This T cell receptor (beta chain) was captured by sequencing in a study of T cell changes during pregnancy in multiple sclerosis. The method was immunoSEQ multiplex PCR; TCRdb's version includes in-frame clones alone and lacks a portion of them. The sample yields approximately 57,000 clones, 80% to 95% seen once. Germline lookup yields CDR1 LNHDA and CDR2 SQIVND (reference sequence). This CDR3 is 12 amino acids long. Between the trimmed V and J ends, which lost 7 bases and 4 bases, there was a span of 5 bases. The receptor's source is a female donor in good health, enrolled as a control in a pregnancy study. This sequence joins TRBV19 and TRBJ2-6; D is unclear. The specimen was peripheral blood, collected after pregnancy. The CDR3 is CASMEGANVLTF. CDR3 DNA sequence: TGTGCCAGTATGGAGGGGGCCAACGTCCTGACTTTC. Full variable domain (outside the CDR3, taken from reference TRBV19 and TRBJ2-6): DGGITQSPKYLFRKEGQNVTLSCEQNLNHDAMYWYRQDPGQGLRLIYYSQIVNDFQKGDIAEGYSVSREKKESFPLTVTSAQKNPTAFYLCASMEGANVLTFGAGSRLTVL.